A single sample gave rise to the 32 T cell receptor beta chains below, sequenced in a study of blood T cell repertoires in COVID-19. TCRdb's copy holds only in-frame clones and misses some; the assay was immunoSEQ multiplex PCR. The sample lists roughly 50,000 clones; 86% were seen once. The sample taken for sequencing was peripheral blood. These receptors were collected from a woman aged 60-75 years with acute or convalescent COVID-19.

This chain connects TRBV19 to TRBJ2-2; tentatively, D is TRBD2 (6 bases). Germline V lookup: CDR1 LNHDA, CDR2 SQIVND (reference sequence). The CDR3 totals 15 residues. V lost 5 bases to trimming and J lost 0 bases, with 10 bases between them. The DNA of the CDR3 is TGTGCCAGTAGTTCTTTAGCGGCGAACACCGGGGAGCTGTTTTTT. It yields the protein CASSSLAANTGELFF.

This rearrangement joins TRBV5-1 to TRBJ2-7; maybe TRBD2 (5 bases). From germline, CDR1 is SGHRS and CDR2 YFSETQ. The CDR3 consists of 15 residues. V was cut by 4 bases and J by 3 bases, with 17 bases left in between. The CDR3 loop reads CASSHRPGGGYEQYF. The CDR3 coding sequence is TGCGCCAGCAGCCATAGGCCAGGAGGCGGCTACGAGCAGTACTTC.

This sequence joins TRBV11-2 and TRBJ1-2; D uncertain. Germline V gene lookup returns CDR1 SGHAT and CDR2 FQNNGV. The CDR3 consists of 16 residues. Trimming left V 0 bases short and J 2 bases short, with 13 bases between. CDR3 region: CASSLDLAAGNYGYTF. The CDR3 bases are TGTGCCAGCAGCTTAGATCTAGCGGCCGGCAACTATGGCTACACCTTC.

The chain joins TRBV11-3 to TRBJ2-1; 10 bases fit TRBD1. V lost 5 bases, J lost 7 bases, and 8 bases stayed unmatched. The CDR3 is 15 residues long. Germline V gene sequence: CDR1 SGHNT, CDR2 YENEEA. This CDR3 reads CASSPRDRGTNEQFF. As DNA, the CDR3 is TGTGCCAGCAGCCCCCGGGACAGGGGAACGAATGAGCAGTTCTTC.

The chain is built from TRBV6-1 and TRBJ1-3, with 7 bases fitting TRBD1. The CDR3 sequence is 16 residues long. With V trimmed by 2 bases and J by 4 bases, 8 bases remained unmatched. The germline CDR1 and CDR2 sequences are MNHNS and SASEGT. Here the CDR3 reads CASSELRGRKGNTIYF. The CDR3 bases are TGTGCCAGCAGTGAACTAAGGGGGCGCAAGGGAAACACCATATATTTT.

The gene calls are TRBV21-1 and TRBJ1-4; the table's TRBD1 call for D was not verified on the DNA. TRBV21-1 is flagged as a pseudogene. The CDR3 is 16 amino acids. The CDR3 loop is CASSKGRGSANEKLFF. CDR3 nucleotide sequence: TGTGCCAGCAGCAAAGGAAGGGGCTCAGCTAATGAAAAACTGTTTTTT.

The chain uses TRBV29-1 and TRBJ1-2; tentatively, D is TRBD1 (6 bases). The CDR3 length is 15 residues. Deletions cut 4 bases from V and 0 bases from J, with 15 bases between. The V gene's germline CDR1 is SQVTM and CDR2 ANQGSEA. CDR3 coding DNA: TGCAGCGTTGGAAGCGACAGGCCCTCTAACTATGGCTACACCTTC. It codes for CSVGSDRPSNYGYTF.

The chain combines TRBV21-1 with TRBJ1-2; the table gives TRBD1 as D, unverified against the DNA. TRBV21-1 counts as a pseudogene. This CDR3 has 18 residues. The CDR3 protein is CASSARTGTGRRPRGYTF. DNA for the CDR3: TGTGCCAGCAGCGCGAGGACCGGGACAGGGCGGCGCCCGCGCGGCTACACCTTC.

The chain recombines TRBV30 with TRBJ1-2, with 10 bases matching TRBD1. The ends lost 7 bases at V and 4 bases at J; junction bases unmatched: 12. Germline loops: CDR1 GTSNPN, CDR2 SVGIG (reference sequence). This CDR3 is 15 amino acids long. In nucleotides, the CDR3 is TGTGCCTCACCATCCATGGACAGGGGGTTCTATGGCTACACCTTC. Its translation: CASPSMDRGFYGYTF.

The genes are TRBV28 and TRBJ2-2; possibly TRBD1 for D (5 bases). The CDR3 length is 14 residues. Germline V gene data show CDR1 as MDHEN and CDR2 as SYDVKM. Trimming shortened V by 5 bases and J by 3 bases, and 10 bases separated the two germline ends. CDR3 nucleotides: TGTGCCAGCAGTAGAGGCAGGGACACCGGGGAGCTGTTTTTT. It is translated as CASSRGRDTGELFF.

V is TRBV3-1 (or the pseudogene TRBV3-2) and J is TRBJ2-2; 8 bases are a match to TRBD1. J lost 1 base, V lost 0 bases, and 1 base had no gene match. The CDR3 consists of 16 residues. Germline V gene sequence: CDR1 LGHDT, CDR2 YNNKEL (reference sequence). The CDR3 DNA reads as TGTGCCAGCAGCCAAGAAGGGACAGGGAACACCGGGGAGCTGTTTTTT. Translated: CASSQEGTGNTGELFF.

The chain employs TRBV18 and TRBJ1-6; D unclear. This CDR3 comprises 16 residues. Germline CDR1 reads KGHSH; CDR2 reads LQKENI. With 3 bases removed from V and 9 bases from J, the gap between germline ends came to 18 bases. The CDR3 protein is CASSPARGGSSSPLHF. The CDR3 DNA sequence: TGTGCCAGCTCACCGGCGCGCGGCGGATCCTCTTCACCCCTCCACTTT.

The chain uses TRBV5-1 and TRBJ2-5; D may be TRBD2 (7 bases). V was cut by 2 bases and J by 2 bases, with 10 bases left in between. Germline V gene lookup returns CDR1 SGHRS and CDR2 YFSETQ. This CDR3 has 14 residues. Written as DNA, the CDR3 is TGCGCCAGCAGCTTAGGGGGGGAACAAGAGACCCAGTACTTC. Translating it yields CASSLGGEQETQYF.

As regards this clone: Other DNA sequences in this specimen translate into the identical CDR3. The chain is built from TRBV2 and TRBJ1-3; TRBD1 agrees at 9 bases. Germline-derived CDR1 and CDR2 are SNHLY and FYNNEI. The CDR3 has 16 residues. V was pared by 3 bases and J by 0 bases, with 3 bases of the junction left unmatched. The CDR3 bases are TGTGCCAGCAGTGAGGGACAGGGAAACTCTGGAAACACCATATATTTT. Translating it yields CASSEGQGNSGNTIYF.

The chain employs TRBV15 and TRBJ2-2; TRBD1 agrees at 7 bases. The germline V gene encodes CDR1 LNHNV and CDR2 YYDKDF (reference sequence). The CDR3 consists of 16 residues. The V and J ends lost 1 base and 1 base, in that order; junction bases with no gene match: 3. As DNA, the CDR3 is TGTGCCACCAGCAGAGGAGACAGGGAGAACACCGGGGAGCTGTTTTTT. Translation: CATSRGDRENTGELFF.

This rearrangement joins TRBV20-1 to TRBJ1-2; unclear D gene. V dropped 4 bases and J dropped 10 bases, with 13 bases sitting between them. This CDR3 region has 11 residues. Germline CDR1 reads DFQATT; CDR2 reads SNEGSKA (reference sequence). CDR3 in amino acids: CSAKPVAPYTF. The CDR3 nucleotides are TGCAGTGCTAAACCCGTGGCTCCCTACACCTTC.

The chain combines TRBV24-1 with TRBJ1-2, with 9 bases fitting TRBD1. The CDR3 extends over 18 amino acids. CDR1 is KGHDR and CDR2 is SFDVKD in the germline V gene. The V and J ends lost 0 bases and 5 bases, in that order; junction bases with no gene match: 12. The CDR3 loop is CATSDLYSRDRVKYGYTF. CDR3 bases: TGTGCCACCAGTGATTTGTATAGCCGGGACAGGGTAAAATATGGCTACACCTTC.

The chain carries TRBV6-5 and TRBJ1-6; TRBD1 agrees at 7 bases. The CDR3 is 13 amino acids. Germline loops: CDR1 MNHEY, CDR2 SVGAGI. With V trimmed by 4 bases and J by 8 bases, 2 bases remained unmatched. The CDR3 sequence: CASSSGGYSPLHF. The CDR3 DNA is TGTGCCAGCAGTTCAGGGGGGTATTCACCCCTCCACTTT.

The CDR3 bases are TGTGCCAGCAGTTTTCTCTACGAGCAGTACTTC. Its translation: CASSFLYEQYF. The rearrangement uses TRBV28 and TRBJ2-7; D gene uncertain. This CDR3 has 11 residues. Germline CDR1 MDHEN, CDR2 SYDVKM. V was cut by 3 bases and J by 3 bases, with 3 bases left in between.

V usage is TRBV5-1 and J usage is TRBJ2-5; TRBD1 aligns across 11 bases. The CDR3 sequence is 15 residues long. Germline lookup yields CDR1 SGHRS and CDR2 YFSETQ. J was trimmed by 5 bases and V by 3 bases; bases with no gene match: 6. The CDR3 bases are TGCGCCAGCAGCTCGGACAGGGGGCGAGCGGAGACCCAGTACTTC. Encoded protein: CASSSDRGRAETQYF.

CDR3 loop: CASTKGTGGINSPLHF. CDR3 coding DNA: TGTGCCAGCACAAAAGGGACAGGGGGCATTAATTCACCCCTCCACTTT. The chain links TRBV6-6 to TRBJ1-6; 12 bases agree with TRBD1. Germline CDR1 reads MNHNY; CDR2 reads SVGAGI (reference sequence). V shed 7 bases and J 6 bases; nucleotides not matched to a gene: 7. The CDR3 sequence is 16 residues long.

A few counts support this clone. The rearrangement links TRBV29-1 to TRBJ1-2, with D possibly TRBD1 on 6 matching bases. V gave up 4 bases and J gave up 4 bases, with 16 bases separating them. The CDR3 consists of 14 residues. Germline-derived CDR1 and CDR2 are SQVTM and ANQGSEA. The CDR3 region has the DNA TGCAGCGTTGGCGAGCGGGACACGTCCTATGGCTACACCTTC. Amino acids: CSVGERDTSYGYTF.

The chain couples TRBV30 to TRBJ1-6, with TRBD1 identical over 10 bases. This CDR3 is 15 amino acids long. CDR1 GTSNPN and CDR2 SVGIG come from the germline V gene (reference sequence). J lost 7 bases, V lost 4 bases, and 7 bases had no gene match. Here the CDR3 reads CAWIKGGQGNSPLHF. The CDR3 region has the DNA TGTGCCTGGATCAAGGGGGGACAGGGGAATTCACCCCTCCACTTT.

This sequence joins TRBV5-4 and TRBJ2-3; TRBD2 aligns across 9 bases. Germline CDR1 reads SGHNT; CDR2 reads YYREEE (reference sequence). This CDR3 spans 14 amino acids. The V gene end was trimmed by 4 bases and the J gene end by 3 bases; junction bases not matched to a gene: 3. CDR3 residues: CASSPSGVTDTQYF. The CDR3 DNA is TGTGCCAGCAGCCCTAGCGGGGTAACAGATACGCAGTATTTT. Together with reference TRBV5-4 and TRBJ2-3, the CDR3 gives the full variable domain: ETGVTQSPTHLIKTRGQQVTLRCSSQSGHNTVSWYQQALGQGPQFIFQYYREEENGRGNFPPRFSGLQFPNYSSELNVNALELDDSALYLCASSPSGVTDTQYFGPGTRLTVL.

The chain combines TRBV24-1 with TRBJ2-2, with TRBD2 matching 14 bases. Looked up from germline, CDR1 is KGHDR and CDR2 is SFDVKD. Trimming at V came to 3 bases and at J to 2 bases, leaving 7 bases not matched to a gene. This CDR3 region has 19 residues. The CDR3 is CATSDQPGLAGENTGELFF. The CDR3 region has the DNA TGTGCCACCAGTGATCAACCGGGACTAGCGGGAGAAAACACCGGGGAGCTGTTTTTT.

The J gene is TRBJ1-3, the V gene TRBV10-3; 7 bases map to TRBD1. V lost 0 bases and J lost 0; bases outside the gene matches: 14. Germline loops: CDR1 ENHRY, CDR2 SYGVKD. This CDR3 contains 20 residues. CDR3 sequence (DNA): TGTGCCATCAGTGAGTCTCGGACAGGAATAGCTGAAAACTCTGGAAACACCATATATTTT. Translation gives CAISESRTGIAENSGNTIYF.

DNA for the CDR3: TGTGCCAGCAGCTTAGTGGGAGGTCTAGCTTTCTTT. Its translation is CASSLVGGLAFF. V usage is TRBV7-9 and J usage is TRBJ1-1; D is ambiguous. The V end lost 1 base, the J end lost 10 bases, and 10 bases lay between the germline ends. This CDR3 region has 12 residues. Germline V CDR1 and CDR2: SEHNR, FQNEAQ (reference sequence).

This chain links TRBV5-1 with TRBJ2-5; TRBD2 agrees at 7 bases. This CDR3 region has 18 residues. Trimming cost V 1 base and J 1 base; bases outside gene matches: 13. CDR1 is SGHRS and CDR2 is YFSETQ in the germline V gene. This chain's CDR3 is CASSLFGGGGGFQETQYF. DNA of the CDR3: TGCGCCAGCAGCTTGTTTGGTGGTGGGGGAGGGTTCCAAGAGACCCAGTACTTC.

The rearrangement uses TRBV18 and TRBJ1-3; tentatively, D is TRBD1 (6 bases). The CDR3 is 15 amino acids. The V end was cut by 4 bases, the J end by 0 bases, with 10 bases between. The germline V gene encodes CDR1 KGHSH and CDR2 LQKENI. CDR3 residues: CASSLRTASGNTIYF. The CDR3 region has the DNA TGTGCCAGCTCACTTAGGACAGCCTCTGGAAACACCATATATTTT.

The chain has TRBV3-1 (or the pseudogene TRBV3-2) and TRBJ2-7; TRBD2 matches at 8 bases. V lost 4 bases to trimming and J lost 7 bases; unmatched junction nucleotides: 12. This CDR3 is built from 15 residues. CDR1 LGHDT and CDR2 YNNKEL come from the germline V gene (reference sequence). CDR3 in amino acids: CASSLRGGTRREQYF. Written as DNA, the CDR3 is TGTGCCAGCAGCCTCCGGGGGGGGACCCGTCGGGAGCAGTACTTC.

A word on this clone: Other DNA sequences of this sample code for an identical CDR3. The chain is built from TRBV3-1 (or the pseudogene TRBV3-2) and TRBJ2-1; TRBD2 matches 9 bases. The germline gives CDR1 LGHDT, CDR2 YNNKEL (reference sequence). Germline trimming cut 3 bases from V and 10 bases from J; bases unmatched to any gene: 1. This CDR3 is built from 12 residues. The CDR3 region is CASSQLAGEQFF. CDR3 DNA sequence: TGTGCCAGCAGCCAGCTAGCGGGGGAGCAGTTCTTC.

The rearrangement links TRBV28 to TRBJ1-4; TRBD1 agrees at 9 bases. V lost 5 bases, J lost 7 bases, and 8 bases stayed unmatched. Germline V gives CDR1 MDHEN, CDR2 SYDVKM. This CDR3 comprises 15 residues. The CDR3 loop reads CASSPGGQGGEKLFF. In DNA form, the CDR3 reads TGTGCCAGCAGTCCCGGGGGACAGGGTGGTGAAAAACTGTTTTTT. The complete variable domain, with remaining parts taken from reference TRBV28 and TRBJ1-4, reads DVKVTQSSRYLVKRTGEKVFLECVQDMDHENMFWYRQDPGLGLRLIYFSYDVKMKEKGDIPEGYSVSREKKERFSLILESASTNQTSMYLCASSPGGQGGEKLFFGSGTQLSVL.